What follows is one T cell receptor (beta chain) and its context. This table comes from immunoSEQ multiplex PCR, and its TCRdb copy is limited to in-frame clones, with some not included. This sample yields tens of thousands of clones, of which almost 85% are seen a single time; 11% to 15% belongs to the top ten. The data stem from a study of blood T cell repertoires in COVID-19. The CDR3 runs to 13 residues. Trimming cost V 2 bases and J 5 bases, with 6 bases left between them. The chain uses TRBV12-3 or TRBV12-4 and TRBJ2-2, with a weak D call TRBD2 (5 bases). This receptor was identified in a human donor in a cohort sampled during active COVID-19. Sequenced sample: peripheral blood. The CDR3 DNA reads TGTGCCAGCAGTTTAACGGGGACCGGGGAGCTGTTTTTT. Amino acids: CASSLTGTGELFF.